The clone carrying this TCR beta chain was seen ten or more times. Its antigen is undetermined. Per germline, CDR1 SGHVS and CDR2 FNYEAQ. V lost 1 base, J lost 5 bases, and 19 bases lay in between. This CDR3 is built from 17 residues. TCRdb used MiXCR to reprocess the reads, holding one entry per CDR3 protein. There are 450,000 to 650,000 distinct CDR3 sequences in the sample; approximately 26% occur only once, and about 13% lies in the top ten. This entry comes from a study of T cell repertoires in cytomegalovirus infection. Whole-study context: Matching HLA type and CMV infection were both indicated by public TCR beta signatures.

Study-wide results and caveats: The ex vivo response was dominated by HLA-C-restricted CMV-specific TCR beta clonotypes. Carriers of CMV and the relevant HLA type were discriminated by public TCR beta frequency.

The gene calls are TRBV7-6 and TRBJ2-3; possible D gene TRBD2, 5 bases. The clonotype was recovered from a human donor in good health (CMV status not recorded). Some clones in this sample may be carry-over from other donors' samples. Sample: PBMCs. CDR3 sequence: CASSLGALRGYGDTQYF. CDR3 in DNA: TGTGCCAGCAGCTTAGGGGCTCTCCGGGGATATGGAGATACGCAGTATTTT.